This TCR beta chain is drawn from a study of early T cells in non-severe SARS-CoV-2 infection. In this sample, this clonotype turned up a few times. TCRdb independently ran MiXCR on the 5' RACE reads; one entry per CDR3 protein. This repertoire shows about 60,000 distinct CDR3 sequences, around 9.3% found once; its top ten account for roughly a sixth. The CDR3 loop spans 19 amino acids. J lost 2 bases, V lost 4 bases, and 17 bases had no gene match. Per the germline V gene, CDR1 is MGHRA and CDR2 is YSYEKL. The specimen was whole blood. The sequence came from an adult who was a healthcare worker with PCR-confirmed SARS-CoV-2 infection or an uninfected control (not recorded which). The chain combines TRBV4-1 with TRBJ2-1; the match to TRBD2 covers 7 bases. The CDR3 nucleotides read TGCGCCAGCAGCCGCACGCGGGCGGGAGCCTTTAATACCTACAATGAGCAGTTCTTC. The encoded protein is CASSRTRAGAFNTYNEQFF.